The entry below describes one T cell receptor (beta chain). What it binds is not known. This cohort consisted of healthy bone marrow donors. The source of the sample is a study of cytomegalovirus exposure and HLA in healthy donors. The PCR employed 60 Vbeta primers together with 13 Jbeta primers. Sequenced by immunoSEQ multiplex PCR; TCRdb stores in-frame clones only, minus some. There are approximately 170,000 clones in the sample; around 80% occur only once, and just over 4.5% lies in the top ten. Regarding the study as a whole: Previously analyzed data showed that most TCR beta V segments were productive at a frequency of about 90% or about 30%. For cytomegalovirus status, the classifier reportedly gave diagnoses with high specificity and sensitivity. The study recorded fewer than 200 TCR beta chains that were cytomegalovirus-associated.

The germline V gene encodes CDR1 SQVTM and CDR2 ANQGSEA. The trim removed 1 base at V and 3 bases at J, leaving 16 bases unmatched. There are 18 residues in the CDR3. The sequenced sample consisted of PBMCs. The source of this sequence is a woman in her forties or fifties in good health and CMV-seropositive. V and J are TRBV29-1 and TRBJ2-3, with 7 bases lining up with TRBD2. For the CDR3, the DNA is TGCAGCGTTGAAGGGATTGGGTGGGGCGGGGGTGGGACAGATACGCAGTATTTT. This encodes CSVEGIGWGGGGTDTQYF.